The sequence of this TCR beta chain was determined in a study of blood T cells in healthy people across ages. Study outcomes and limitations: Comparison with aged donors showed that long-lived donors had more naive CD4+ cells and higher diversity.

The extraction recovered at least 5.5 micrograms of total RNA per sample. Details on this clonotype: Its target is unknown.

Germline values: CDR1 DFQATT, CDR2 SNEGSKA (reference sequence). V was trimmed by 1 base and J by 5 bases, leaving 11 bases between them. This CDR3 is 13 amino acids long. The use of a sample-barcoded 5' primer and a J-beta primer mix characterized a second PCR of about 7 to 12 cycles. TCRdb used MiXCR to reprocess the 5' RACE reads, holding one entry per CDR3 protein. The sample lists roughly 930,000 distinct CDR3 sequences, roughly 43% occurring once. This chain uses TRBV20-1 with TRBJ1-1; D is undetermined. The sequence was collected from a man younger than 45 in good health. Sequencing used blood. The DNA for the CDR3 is TGCAGTGCTAGAGGGGCCTGGGGTACTGAAGCTTTCTTT. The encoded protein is CSARGAWGTEAFF.